This is a list of T cell receptor beta chains from one sample in a study of CD8 T cells in Susac syndrome. Each CDR3 protein is one row after TCRdb ran MiXCR on the immunoSEQ multiplex PCR reads. This sample has some 150,000 distinct CDR3 sequences; around 95% occur once, and the top ten carry 0.14% to 0.15%. The specimen was CD8+ T cells from PBMCs. Every receptor here comes from a human donor with multiple sclerosis. The CDR3 runs from the conserved cysteine through the conserved F or W. A D gene is named only where the DNA matches it firmly. Clone size is stated in some rows and not others, as once, few, many or a class when expanded.

v_gene	d_gene	j_gene	abundance	CDR3aa	CDR3nt
TRBV28	.	TRBJ1-1	.	CASSPDQLVAEAFF	TGTGCCAGCAGTCCCGACCAGCTGGTCGCTGAAGCTTTCTTT
TRBV30	.	TRBJ1-1	.	CAWTRTGLNTEAFF	TGTGCCTGGACGCGGACCGGACTGAACACTGAAGCTTTCTTT
TRBV9	.	TRBJ2-1	.	CASSGDGEEQFF	TGTGCCAGCAGCGGAGACGGGGAAGAGCAGTTCTTC
TRBV15	.	TRBJ2-2	.	CATSRDEAGNTGELFF	TGTGCCACCAGCAGAGACGAGGCAGGGAACACCGGGGAGCTGTTTTTT
TRBV12-3/TRBV12-4	.	TRBJ1-6	.	CASRPRQLGYSPLHF	TGTGCCAGCAGACCTAGGCAACTAGGGTATTCACCCCTCCACTTT
TRBV6-4	.	TRBJ2-1	.	CASSPGMYNEQFF	TGTGCCAGCTCCCCGGGGATGTACAATGAGCAGTTCTTC
TRBV27	.	TRBJ2-2	once	CASSLSWGGTGELFF	TGTGCCAGCAGTTTATCTTGGGGCGGAACCGGGGAGCTGTTTTTT
TRBV7-3	.	TRBJ2-1	.	CASSQKRGEQFF	TGTGCCAGCAGCCAAAAAAGGGGGGAGCAGTTCTTC
TRBV28	.	TRBJ2-1	.	CASTQGGIEQFF	TGTGCCAGCACCCAAGGGGGAATTGAGCAGTTCTTC
TRBV3-1	.	TRBJ2-1	.	CASSQVGDPFKREQFF	TGTGCCAGCAGCCAAGTGGGGGATCCCTTTAAGCGAGAGCAGTTCTTC
TRBV7-9	.	TRBJ1-1	.	CASSSPEDTEAFF	TGTGCCAGCAGCTCACCTGAGGATACTGAAGCTTTCTTT
TRBV7-9	TRBD1	TRBJ1-2	.	CASSLGVDRARGYTF	TGTGCCAGCAGCTTAGGAGTGGACAGGGCCAGGGGCTACACCTTC